This entry describes one T cell receptor (beta chain). The V segment lost 4 bases and the J segment 5 bases; nucleotides outside the gene matches: 6. CDR3 length: 16 amino acids. Germline V gene sequence: CDR1 SNHLY, CDR2 FYNNEI. This entry is derived from a study of blood T cell repertoires in COVID-19. Study-wide context: COVID-19 samples, acute and convalescent, were from the United States, Italy and Spain. T cells, B-cell-depleted T cells, or PBMCs provided the cDNA or gDNA that served as material.

Original processing methods: Amplifying reference gene primers gave estimates of nucleated cell counts. Repertoires were generated with immunoSEQ multiplex PCR, while TCRdb's copy carries only in-frame clones and drops some. The D gene and trimming were derived from the DNA, and the V and J assignments and clone size from that table. Found here are about 89,000 clones, approximately 86% of them singletons; the top ten hold approximately 1.2%. The material sequenced was peripheral blood. The chain joins TRBV2 to TRBJ2-1, with 12 bases identical to TRBD2. The sequence was obtained from a man older than 75 with active or convalescent COVID-19. The CDR3 reads CASSAFRTSGDNEQFF. CDR3 bases: TGTGCCAGCAGTGCTTTCAGGACTAGCGGGGACAATGAGCAGTTCTTC.